These 4 T cell receptor beta chains originate from one sample sequenced in a study of glioma-infiltrating T cells. The iRepertoire nested amplicon-rescue multiplex PCR amplified TCR alpha and beta CDR3s from RNA. One entry per CDR3 protein results from TCRdb running MiXCR on the multiplex PCR reads. The repertoire holds roughly 190,000 distinct CDR3 sequences, with 32% as singletons. Sequenced: glioma tissue, nonneoplastic brain tissue, or PBMCs (not recorded which). All receptors come from a human donor with low-grade glioma or glioblastoma, undergoing nonglioma brain surgery, or in good health (not recorded which).

On this clonotype itself: A read error is possible here, since a much larger clone lies one base away. The gene calls are TRBV7-2 and TRBJ1-4, with TRBD1 identical over 7 bases. Trimming removed 1 base from V and 8 bases from J; junction bases left unmatched: 7. This CDR3 is built from 15 residues. Germline V gives CDR1 SGHTA, CDR2 FQGNSA. In DNA, the CDR3 is TGTGCCAGCAGCTTAGTACAGGGGATGGGGGAAAAACTGTTTTTT. Translating gives CASSLVQGMGEKLFF.

Concerning this clonotype: The missing conserved phenylalanine or tryptophan at the end of this CDR3 makes a read error likely. The gene calls are TRBV5-5 and TRBJ1-1; no reliable D call. The V gene lost 5 bases and the J gene lost 3 bases, with 11 bases spanning the gap. There are 13 residues in the CDR3. Germline loops: CDR1 SGHKS, CDR2 YYEKEE (reference sequence). CDR3 nucleotides: TGTGCCAGCAGACAGCCGACTGACACTGAAGCTTTCCTT. Translated: CASRQPTDTEAFL.

This clonotype was counted at least ten times. This sequence joins TRBV10-3 and TRBJ1-1; TRBD1 aligns across 10 bases. V lost 0 bases and J lost 0; bases outside the gene matches: 7. Germline lookup yields CDR1 ENHRY and CDR2 SYGVKD. CDR3 length equals 18 residues. CDR3 amino acids: CAISESRTGGRLNTEAFF. Here the CDR3 DNA reads TGTGCCATCAGTGAGTCGAGGACAGGGGGGAGGTTGAACACTGAAGCTTTCTTT.

In regard to this clonotype: This may stem from a read error, because a much larger clone lies one nucleotide away. The rearrangement uses TRBV7-8 and TRBJ2-5; 8 positions match TRBD2. The CDR3 length is 15 residues. Germline trimming cut 3 bases from V and 6 bases from J; bases unmatched to any gene: 9. Per the germline V gene, CDR1 is SGHVS and CDR2 is FQNEAQ. The CDR3 sequence: CASSFPPSGRKTQYF. CDR3 coding DNA: TGTGCCAGCAGCTTCCCTCCTAGCGGGCGGAAGACCCAGTACTTC. Full variable domain (outside the CDR3, taken from reference TRBV7-8 and TRBJ2-5): GAGVSQSPRYKVAKRGQDVALRCDPISGHVSLFWYQQALGQGPEFLTYFQNEAQLDKSGLPSDRFFAERPEGSVSTLKIQRTQQEDSAVYLCASSFPPSGRKTQYFGPGTRLLVL.